Each of the 12 T cell receptor beta chains below was sequenced from the same sample in a study of metastatic and nonmetastatic thyroid tumors. TCRdb recomputed clones from the PCR reads via MiXCR. The sample holds several thousand clones; roughly a third are singletons and the top ten take around a quarter. No treatment had been given to any patient before thyroid surgery. The sequenced sample was adjacent normal tissue. The receptors shown here come from a female donor with papillary thyroid cancer or a benign thyroid nodule (not recorded which). Some clones in this sample may be carry-over from other donors' samples.

The CDR3 DNA reads TGTGCCAGCAGTTACCTTATCGCTGGGGCCAACGTCCTGACTTTC. Its translation: CASSYLIAGANVLTF. The chain employs TRBV6-6 and TRBJ2-6; the D is unclear. Trimming took 2 bases from V and 2 from J, leaving 7 bases between them. The length of the CDR3 is 15 residues. CDR1 is MNHNY and CDR2 is SVGAGI in the germline V gene (reference sequence).

This clone ranks as large. The CDR3 is CASEGGLYGYTF. Here the CDR3 DNA reads TGTGCCAGCGAAGGGGGCCTCTATGGCTACACCTTC. The chain links TRBV28 to TRBJ1-2; TRBD1 matches 7 bases. Unmatched junction bases numbered 4, after V lost 8 bases and J lost 4 bases. Germline CDR1 is MDHEN and CDR2 is SYDVKM. CDR3 length: 12 amino acids.

The chain uses TRBV19 and TRBJ1-1, with D uncertain. Germline CDR1 is LNHDA and CDR2 is SQIVND (reference sequence). This CDR3 has 13 amino acids. V was shortened by 3 bases and J by 1 base, with 6 bases between the two germline ends. The CDR3 nucleotides are TGTGCCAGTAGTATTGTGCGGAACACTGAAGCTTTCTTT. Translated, it gives CASSIVRNTEAFF.

The table lists this clone with a few counts. One end of the junction is discordant with germline, which a read error may explain. The chain is built from TRBV27 and TRBJ1-2, with D perhaps TRBD1 (6 bases). Germline CDR1 MNHEY, CDR2 SMNVEV (reference sequence). This CDR3 has 13 amino acids. CDR3 sequence (DNA): TGTGCCAGCAGATTTAAAGGGGGAAATGGCTACACATTC. This codes for CASRFKGGNGYTF.

The genes are TRBV6-5 and TRBJ2-7, with 10 bases aligning to TRBD2. CDR3 length: 16 residues. The ends lost 6 bases at V and 3 bases at J; junction bases unmatched: 11. Germline V gives CDR1 MNHEY, CDR2 SVGAGI. The DNA for the CDR3 is TGTGCCAGCAGGATATTTGCTAGCGGGGGCTACTACGAGCAGTACTTC. It codes for CASRIFASGGYYEQYF.

CDR3 in amino acids: CASSSTEANYGYTF. The DNA for the CDR3 is TGCGCCAGCAGCTCGACAGAAGCTAACTATGGCTACACCTTC. The chain uses TRBV5-1 and TRBJ1-2, with TRBD1 as a possible D gene (5 bases). The length of the CDR3 is 14 residues. Trimming cost V 3 bases and J 0 bases, with 9 bases left between them. The germline V gene has CDR1 SGHRS and CDR2 YFSETQ.

Only a few counts were recorded for this clone. The V and J genes are TRBV5-1 and TRBJ2-3; TRBD2 agrees at 8 bases. CDR3 length: 16 residues. Losses at the gene ends were 0 bases for V and 4 bases for J; bases not matched to a gene: 7. The germline V gene encodes CDR1 SGHRS and CDR2 YFSETQ. The CDR3 bases are TGCGCCAGCAGCTTGGAGGCGCGGGAGGTCCCAGATACGCAGTATTTT. It translates to CASSLEAREVPDTQYF. The full variable domain, rest sourced from reference TRBV5-1 and TRBJ2-3, is KAGVTQTPRYLIKTRGQQVTLSCSPISGHRSVSWYQQTPGQGLQFLFEYFSETQRNKGNFPGRFSGRQFSNSRSEMNVSTLELGDSALYLCASSLEAREVPDTQYFGPGTRLTVL.

This clone was recorded at least ten times. The V and J genes are TRBV5-5 and TRBJ2-5; 10 bases agree with TRBD2. Germline V gene lookup returns CDR1 SGHKS and CDR2 YYEKEE (reference sequence). The CDR3 runs 16 residues. The V and J ends lost 2 bases and 6 bases, in that order; junction bases with no gene match: 10. CDR3 sequence reads: CASSFRLAGDVKTQYF. The CDR3 DNA reads as TGTGCCAGCAGCTTCAGGCTAGCGGGAGACGTCAAGACCCAGTACTTC. Filled out from reference TRBV5-5 and TRBJ2-5, the complete variable domain reads DAGVTQSPTHLIKTRGQQVTLRCSPISGHKSVSWYQQVLGQGPQFIFQYYEKEERGRGNFPDRFSARQFPNYSSELNVNALLLGDSALYLCASSFRLAGDVKTQYFGPGTRLLVL.

This clone has a handful of counts. The rearrangement links TRBV6-1 to TRBJ1-1; D is uncertain. V lost 6 bases, J lost 3 bases, and 11 bases lay in between. The CDR3 has 13 residues. Germline lookup yields CDR1 MNHNS and CDR2 SASEGT. This chain's CDR3 is CASRWRFDTEAFF. CDR3 nucleotides: TGTGCCAGCAGGTGGAGGTTCGACACTGAAGCTTTCTTT.

The chain employs TRBV20-1 and TRBJ2-7, with unresolved D. Germline V gene sequence: CDR1 DFQATT, CDR2 SNEGSKA (reference sequence). V lost 6 bases and J lost 0, with 6 bases in between. CDR3 length: 11 amino acids. The CDR3 protein is CSALSSYEQYF. The CDR3 nucleotides read TGCAGTGCCCTCAGCTCCTACGAGCAGTACTTC.

The chain joins TRBV30 to TRBJ2-7; D is unresolved. The CDR3 sequence is 12 residues long. CDR1 and CDR2 from the germline V gene are GTSNPN and SVGIG (reference sequence). V was trimmed by 2 bases and J by 6 bases, leaving 11 bases between them. The CDR3 nucleotides read TGTGCCTGGAGTTTAACGGGTGGCGAGCAGTACTTC. Its translation is CAWSLTGGEQYF. Using reference TRBV30 and TRBJ2-7 for the parts outside the CDR3, the full variable domain is SQTIHQWPATLVQPVGSPLSLECTVEGTSNPNLYWYRQAAGRGLQLLFYSVGIGQISSEVPQNLSASRPQDRQFILSSKKLLLSDSGFYLCAWSLTGGEQYFGPGTRLTVT.

This clone has only a few counts. The chain employs TRBV15 and TRBJ2-2; no clear D. Germline assignment: CDR1 LNHNV and CDR2 YYDKDF (reference sequence). Trimming took 0 bases from V and 6 from J, leaving 8 bases between them. CDR3 size: 14 residues. The CDR3 sequence is CATSRDVVAGELFF. The CDR3 region has the DNA TGTGCCACCAGCAGAGATGTAGTTGCCGGGGAGCTGTTTTTT.